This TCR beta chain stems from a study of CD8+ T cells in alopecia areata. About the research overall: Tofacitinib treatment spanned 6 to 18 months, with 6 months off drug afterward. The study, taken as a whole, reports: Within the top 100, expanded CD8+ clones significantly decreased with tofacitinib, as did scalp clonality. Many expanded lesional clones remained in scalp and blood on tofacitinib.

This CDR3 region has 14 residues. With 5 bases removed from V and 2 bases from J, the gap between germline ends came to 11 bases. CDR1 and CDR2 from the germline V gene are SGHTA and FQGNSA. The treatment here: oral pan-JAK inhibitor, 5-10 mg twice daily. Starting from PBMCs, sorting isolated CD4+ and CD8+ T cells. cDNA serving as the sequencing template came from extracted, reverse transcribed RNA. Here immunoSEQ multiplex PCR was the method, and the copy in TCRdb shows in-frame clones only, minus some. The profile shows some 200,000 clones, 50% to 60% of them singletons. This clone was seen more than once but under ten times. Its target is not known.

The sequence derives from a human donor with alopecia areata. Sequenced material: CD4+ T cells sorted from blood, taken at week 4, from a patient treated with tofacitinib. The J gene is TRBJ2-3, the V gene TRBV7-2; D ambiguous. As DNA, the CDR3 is TGTGCCAGCAGCCTCAGACCTACCACAGATACGCAGTATTTT. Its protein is CASSLRPTTDTQYF.